This TCR beta chain comes out of a study of cytomegalovirus exposure and HLA in healthy donors (dated by TCRdb to the late 2010s). As for the study more broadly: An earlier analysis of several hundred of the donors reported 276 Gb of sequence data and approximately 120 million unique TCR beta sequences obtained from some 170 million T cells. All discovery cohort repertoires had been generated using a single sequencing platform. Of the roughly 400 genotyped donors, roughly 85% fell in the genetic ancestry cluster associated with self-reported Caucasian donors. A later analysis re-analyzed previously published TCR beta repertoires from 666 donors and added high-resolution HLA genotyping to study TCR occurrence patterns. An early release that covered more than 550 HLA-typed donors contained about 300 gigabases of sequencing data and 70 million to 100 million unique TCR sequences. Alongside the repertoire data, information on donor age, sex, ethnicity and CMV serostatus was compiled. Using immunosequencing, the study profiled T cell repertoires from about 610 subjects and related those repertoires to cytomegalovirus serostatus. High-throughput TCR immunosequencing, statistical association of individual TCRs with disease status, and machine learning were combined to predict cytomegalovirus infection status. Typing coverage differed by locus: A, B, C, DRB1 and DQB1 were typed in about 620-640 donors, DQA1 in about 550, DPA1 in nearly 610, and DPB1 in roughly 470. The aim of the study was to test whether cataloging public T cell receptors could identify signatures of past pathogen exposure. Genome-wide SNP genotypes for about 55% of the roughly 670 donors were used in a later genetic analysis, which treated that subset as a discovery cohort. Besides the first cohort of around 670 subjects, a separate validation cohort made up of roughly 130 different subjects was used. HLA typing included class I and class II loci at four-digit resolution. The later analysis used no new phenotypic data to find candidate immune exposures, relying instead on TCR beta sequences and their occurrence across donors. On average, roughly 240,000 unique TCR beta nucleotide sequences were sequenced per donor among a few hundred genotyped donors of the cohort, with about 19% of those sequences being non-productive. In an earlier analysis of 587 of the donors, high-throughput TCR beta sequencing was used to judge whether each TCR beta V gene segment behaved as functional or pseudogenic. About 5 DR-DQ haplotypes were handled as single units for association and clustering, since linkage in the cohort was strong.

Taken from the germline V gene, the CDR1 and CDR2 loops are KGHSH and LQKENI. Trimmed from V: 2 bases; trimmed from J: 3 bases; junction bases lacking a gene match: 14. The CDR3 numbers 18 residues from cysteine through phenylalanine. CDR3 DNA only is kept here, 54 bases in frame from base 1. What the authors observed across the whole study: CMV serostatus was the only immune exposure information available for the cohort. Broadly in line with IMGT annotations, most TCR beta V segments showed up in productive rearrangements about 87% or about 30% of the time in an earlier analysis of roughly 590 of the donors. A few of the identified cytomegalovirus-associated TCR beta chains were confirmed in vitro to be specific for cytomegalovirus antigens. A further reported finding was that TCR beta sequences accurately predicted the HLA-A and HLA-B alleles for most subjects in the first cohort. In a later analysis, several top co-occurrence clusters were reported to appear linked to parvovirus B19, influenza, CMV and Epstein-Barr virus. Only TCR beta chains were sequenced in this cohort, and the absence of alpha or paired-chain data limited detectable features. Correlated functional status among segregating V segments might be attributable to linkage disequilibrium, but an unknown experimental factor could not be ruled out. It was suggested by the authors that the approach could potentially be generalized to other disease states and immunological phenotypes. In a later analysis, HLA-associated TCR beta chains were found to be more clonally expanded and to have lower generation probabilities than equally common non-associated chains. In a later analysis, 15,000 to 20,000 TCR beta sequences were associated with specific HLA alleles at a false discovery rate of 0.05. Because the 87-base-pair reads could not distinguish some IMGT-functional V segments, including TRBV6-2 and TRBV6-3, those segments were excluded. The study listed around 160 TCR beta chains as associated with cytomegalovirus. The earlier analysis of about 600 of the donors excluded some 16 rarely observed V segments, including chromosome 9 orphons, because counts were too low. According to a later genetic analysis, donors in an Asian-associated ancestry cluster had fewer N-insertions in productive TCRs than the roughly 700-donor mean. Assigning TCR associations to individual alleles was difficult when HLA alleles, especially DR and DQ, strongly co-occurred. Because HLA typing was missing for some donors at each locus, association tests included only the typed subset. A group of highly shared sequence variants was considered likely to be a technical artifact of the sequencing pipeline. While some public TCRs were present in many individuals, most TCR sequences turned up only very rarely across donors. Roughly uniform sequencing depth across donors was assumed in presence/absence analyses, although this assumption may not hold. A later analysis found that TCR association rates varied across HLA loci, with DRB1 alleles showing the most associated TCRs and HLA-C alleles the fewest. V-gene and J-gene trimming of TCR beta chains was associated with a missense DCLRE1C variant in a later genetic analysis, and the association was replicated in an independent cohort. Cytomegalovirus status was reported to be diagnosed by the classifier with high specificity and sensitivity in both the original and validation cohorts. A later analysis found that most CMV-associated TCR beta chains appeared HLA-restricted, with HLA associations seemingly driven largely by CMV exposure.

This clone was recorded only once. Its antigen is currently not known. Base quality data are lacking; no much larger clone is found one base away. Libraries came from the immunoSEQ multiplex PCR assay. The multiplex PCR relied on a mix of 60 forward primers for TCR Vbeta segments and 13 reverse primers for TCR Jbeta segments. Amplification of the CDR3 region of rearranged TCR beta genes was performed with a multiplex PCR assay on genomic DNA. On the Illumina HiSeq System, the amplified TCR beta libraries were sequenced as 87-base-pair reads. The original methods were these. Across the roughly 640 repertoires, a later analysis counted 75 million to 90 million unique TCR beta chains, about 10 million of which were shared by at least two donors. A nearest-neighbor algorithm error-corrected the raw reads and collapsed the reads into unique sequences, merging closely related sequences to remove PCR and sequencing errors. To assign V, D and J gene segments, CDR3 sequences were aligned to IMGT reference sequences. For a sequence to be retained, at least a six-nucleotide match to both a V gene segment and a J gene segment was required. A rearrangement was called productive if the CDR3 had no stop codons and remained in frame with V and J, and every other rearrangement was called non-productive. CDR3 was defined according to IMGT convention as the region running from the second conserved V-encoded cysteine to the conserved J-encoded phenylalanine. Sequences without an unambiguous match to a single V gene segment were excluded from the earlier analysis of over 500 of the donors. In an earlier analysis of a few hundred of the donors, a V segment was called functional when productive rearrangements were above 56.7%, and segregating when the standard deviation between donors exceeded 5%. A statistical classification framework was built to diagnose cytomegalovirus status from the catalog of TCR beta chain sequences. A later analysis assigned V and J genes by comparing TCR nucleotide sequences with IMGT/GENE-DB human TR gene sequences. The TCRdist pipeline was used in a later analysis to assign CDR3 sequences and most-parsimonious VDJ recombination scenarios. A later analysis defined each TCR beta chain by its CDR3 amino acid sequence plus V-gene family, and excluded reads lacking a unique V-gene family. In a later analysis, 500 to 700 highly shared, low-generation-probability nucleotide sequences were removed to address suspected cross-contamination and a sequencing artifact. In a later analysis, a clonal expansion index for each public chain was calculated from normalized within-repertoire ranks of inferred template counts. Generation probabilities in a later analysis came from a VDJ recombination model fitted to out-of-frame rearrangements, and those results were checked against IGoR. A later analysis scored TCR-TCR, TCR-HLA and TCR-CMV co-occurrence with hypergeometric tests, applying a repertoire-size bias correction to TCR pairs. In a later analysis, false discovery rates were estimated by permuting HLA or CMV assignments 20 times. In a later analysis, co-occurring TCRs were grouped with DBSCAN, and TCRdist sequence similarity was added when clustering was performed within HLA-allele-positive subsets. Co-occurrence clustering excluded repertoires with fewer than 30,000 or more than 120,000 public chains, plus five with anomalous nucleotide sharing. TCRdb provides this immuneACCESS table in a form limited to in-frame rearrangements. Some clones are lacking; in checked studies, under half of them reflect an unresolved V gene, and why the rest are absent is not known. V and J calls plus clone size are reproduced from that table; the DNA served to infer D and trimming. In this sample the table shows 100,000 to 150,000 clones, about four fifths of which occur a single time. Around 14% of the sample is in the top ten clones.

The cohort comprised 670 or so healthy bone marrow donors. At the time of sampling, all cohort members were nominally healthy, though unrecorded immune exposures were likely present. The donor tested CMV seropositive, placing the donor among the roughly 270 seropositive members of the cohort. Every donor gave a peripheral blood sample, and the peripheral blood mononuclear cells from that sample were used for TCR beta sequencing. The Qiagen DNeasy Blood Extraction Kit was used to extract genomic DNA from the blood cell samples. Specimen: PBMCs. This TCR was recovered from a woman aged 60 to 75 in good health and CMV-seropositive. Rearrangement joined TRBV18 to TRBJ1-2, and 8 junction bases match TRBD1. CDR3 region: CASSPTGRGRVGDYGYTF. The sequence in DNA is TGTGCCAGCTCACCAACGGGCAGGGGGCGAGTCGGGGACTATGGCTACACCTTC.